The 23 T cell receptor beta chains below were found in one sample sequenced in a study of blood T cells in healthy people across ages. The second PCR ran roughly 6 to 11 cycles with a sample-barcoded 5' primer and J-beta primers. Each CDR3 protein is one row after TCRdb ran MiXCR on the 5' RACE reads. The data show about 1.8 million distinct CDR3 sequences, less than 50% seen once. The sample consisted of blood. The receptors come from a woman aged 40 to 50 in good health.

The chain has TRBV29-1 and TRBJ2-3; 7 nucleotides align to TRBD1. The length of the CDR3 is 15 residues. Per the germline V gene, CDR1 is SQVTM and CDR2 is ANQGSEA. V lost 3 bases and J lost 6; bases outside the gene matches: 12. The CDR3 here is CSVEPTGEGWDTQYF. Written as DNA, the CDR3 is TGCAGCGTTGAGCCAACAGGGGAAGGGTGGGATACGCAGTATTTT.

The chain recombines TRBV29-1 with TRBJ2-3; tentatively, D is TRBD2 (6 bases). There are 13 residues in the CDR3. Trimming took off 8 bases at V and 5 bases at J, with 17 bases between the two ends. Germline CDR1 is SQVTM and CDR2 is ANQGSEA. The CDR3 here is CSSYGGVEDTQYF. Here the CDR3 DNA reads TGCAGCTCCTACGGGGGTGTCGAAGATACGCAGTATTTT.

The V and J genes are TRBV29-1 and TRBJ1-2, with 7 nucleotides matching TRBD1. V dropped 4 bases and J dropped 4; count of bases not matched to a gene: 6. The CDR3 is made up of 13 amino acids. Germline CDR1 and CDR2: SQVTM and ANQGSEA. The CDR3 sequence is CSVGGTDPYGYTF. CDR3 DNA sequence: TGCAGCGTTGGGGGGACAGACCCCTATGGCTACACCTTC.

Many counts were recorded for this clonotype. The genes are TRBV29-1 and TRBJ2-6; unclear D gene. The V gene lost 4 bases and the J gene lost 1 base, with 8 bases spanning the gap. The CDR3 extends over 14 amino acids. Germline V gene data show CDR1 as SQVTM and CDR2 as ANQGSEA. This chain's CDR3 is CSVVGSSGANVLTF. The CDR3 bases are TGCAGCGTTGTGGGGTCGTCTGGGGCCAACGTCCTGACTTTC.

This clonotype appeared a single time. The chain links TRBV6-2 or TRBV6-3 to TRBJ2-5; 14 bases are shared with TRBD2. The CDR3 is 14 amino acids. The junction had 6 bases not matched to a gene; V was cut back by 6 bases and J by 9 bases. CDR1 is MNHEY and CDR2 is SVGEGT in the germline V gene. CDR3 nucleotide sequence: TGTGCCAGCAGCCGGACTAGCGGGGGGTCTCCCCAGTACTTC. Encoded protein: CASSRTSGGSPQYF.

The V gene is TRBV28, the J gene TRBJ2-7; 8 nucleotides match TRBD2. The DNA matches TRBJ2-5 better at its end, which makes the J call doubtful. Germline CDR1 and CDR2: MDHEN and SYDVKM. The CDR3 is made up of 15 amino acids. The CDR3 bases are TGTGCCAGCAGTTCCCCTAGGACGGGAGGGGGGACCCAGTACTTC. It is translated as CASSSPRTGGGTQYF.

The table lists this clonotype with a count of one. The chain employs TRBV7-2 and TRBJ2-5; D is uncertain. This CDR3 has 17 amino acids. CDR1 and CDR2 (germline): SGHTA, FQGNSA. V gave up 2 bases and J gave up 3 bases, with 19 bases separating them. CDR3 in DNA: TGTGCCAGCAGCTTACGGTCCGGAAGAAGGAGCGAAGAGACCCAGTACTTC. Its translation: CASSLRSGRRSEETQYF.

The rearrangement uses TRBV2 and TRBJ2-3; 8 nucleotides match TRBD1. This CDR3 comprises 14 residues. The J segment lost 5 bases and the V segment lost 7 bases, leaving 8 bases of the junction unmatched. Germline V gene lookup returns CDR1 SNHLY and CDR2 FYNNEI. The CDR3 nucleotides are TGTGCCAGCAATCCAGGGGGCGCGGGAGATACGCAGTATTTT. It is translated as CASNPGGAGDTQYF.

This clonotype was detected a few times. V usage is TRBV6-2 or TRBV6-3 and J usage is TRBJ2-1; tentatively, D is TRBD1 (6 bases). Germline lookup yields CDR1 MNHEY and CDR2 SVGEGT. The CDR3 contains 15 residues. Trimming cost V 6 bases and J 3 bases, with 15 bases left between them. DNA of the CDR3: TGTGCCAGCAGAGGACAGATAGGCCTCTACAATGAGCAGTTCTTC. Translating it yields CASRGQIGLYNEQFF.

The chain employs TRBV6-1 and TRBJ1-4; D not resolved. Germline CDR1 MNHNS, CDR2 SASEGT. The CDR3 length is 15 residues. The V gene lost 5 bases and the J gene lost 0 bases, with 10 bases spanning the gap. CDR3 coding DNA: TGTGCCAGCAGTAAGGTTGATGCAACTAATGAAAAACTGTTTTTT. It encodes CASSKVDATNEKLFF.

J is TRBJ1-2 and V is TRBV20-1, with 7 bases aligning to TRBD1. The CDR3 has 13 residues. The V gene end was trimmed by 5 bases and the J gene end by 1 base; junction bases not matched to a gene: 4. Germline CDR1 reads DFQATT; CDR2 reads SNEGSKA (reference sequence). The chain's CDR3 is CSAYTGVNYGYTF. CDR3 DNA: TGCAGTGCTTATACAGGGGTTAACTATGGCTACACCTTC.

The chain joins TRBV7-9 to TRBJ1-2; weak D call: TRBD1 (6 bases). V was clipped by 4 bases and J by 4 bases, with 16 bases between them. The CDR3 length is 15 residues. The germline CDR1 and CDR2 sequences are SEHNR and FQNEAQ (reference sequence). CDR3 sequence (DNA): TGTGCCAGCAGCTCCTGGACAGCCACCATCTATGGCTACACCTTC. This sequence encodes CASSSWTATIYGYTF.

In this sample, this clonotype turned up a few times. The CDR3 nucleotides are TGTGCCAGCAGTTATACCCCCTCGGGGGAGCAGTTCTTC. This translates into CASSYTPSGEQFF. The rearrangement joins TRBV6-2 or TRBV6-3 to TRBJ2-1; D might be TRBD2 (5 bases). This CDR3 is built from 13 residues. Trimming removed 3 bases at V and 10 bases at J, with 13 bases between. Looked up from germline, CDR1 is MNHEY and CDR2 is SVGEGT.

The chain has TRBV20-1 and TRBJ2-5; D uncertain. Looked up from germline, CDR1 is DFQATT and CDR2 is SNEGSKA (reference sequence). Trimming removed 3 bases from V and 6 bases from J, with 11 bases in between. The CDR3 has 12 amino acids. The chain's CDR3 is CSASYDVQTQYF. CDR3 DNA: TGCAGTGCTAGTTACGACGTACAGACCCAGTACTTC.

In this sample, this clonotype turned up a few times. The J gene is TRBJ2-7, the V gene TRBV5-5, with D possibly matching TRBD1 (7 bases). Germline CDR1 reads SGHKS; CDR2 reads YYEKEE (reference sequence). The V and J ends lost 0 bases and 2 bases respectively, with 21 bases between them. The CDR3 spans 18 residues. The CDR3 DNA reads as TGTGCCAGCAGCTTGGCCAAAGGGAGGCAGGGGGACACCTACGAGCAGTACTTC. Its translation: CASSLAKGRQGDTYEQYF.

This chain joins TRBV4-2 and TRBJ2-4; D perhaps matches TRBD1 (5 bases). V gave up 3 bases and J gave up 2 bases, with 14 bases separating them. The CDR3 totals 16 residues. The germline gives CDR1 LGHNA, CDR2 YNFKEQ. Written as DNA, the CDR3 is TGTGCCAGCAGCCATCCAGGGCGTAATCCCAAAAACATTCAGTACTTC. Translated, it gives CASSHPGRNPKNIQYF.

This clonotype has just a few counts. The chain employs TRBV5-1 and TRBJ2-5, with a weak D call TRBD2 (6 bases). Germline lookup yields CDR1 SGHRS and CDR2 YFSETQ. The CDR3 contains 16 residues. Trimming removed 4 bases from V and 1 base from J, with 17 bases in between. CDR3 DNA: TGCGCCAGCAGCGACCTCACCCGGGACTTCCAAGAGACCCAGTACTTC. Protein sequence: CASSDLTRDFQETQYF.

This sequence joins TRBV20-1 and TRBJ1-1; D unclear. This CDR3 spans 14 amino acids. From germline, CDR1 is DFQATT and CDR2 SNEGSKA (reference sequence). Trimming left V 1 base short and J 5 bases short, with 14 bases between. CDR3 DNA: TGCAGTGCTAGAGGGAGAGGGATCGAGACTGAAGCTTTCTTT. Translating gives CSARGRGIETEAFF.

The gene calls are TRBV20-1 and TRBJ2-5, with 9 bases fitting TRBD1. The closer fit of TRBJ2-7 to the DNA end suggests the J call may be wrong. Germline CDR1 and CDR2: DFQATT and SNEGSKA (reference sequence). This CDR3 is built from 13 residues. The CDR3: CSAGYRGRDEQYF. CDR3 nucleotide sequence: TGCAGTGCTGGCTACAGGGGGCGGGACGAGCAGTACTTC.

The rearrangement links TRBV5-1 to TRBJ2-1; 8 bases are shared with TRBD2. Germline CDR1 SGHRS, CDR2 YFSETQ. CDR3 length: 16 amino acids. J gave up 3 bases and V 1 base, and 6 bases lay outside the gene matches. CDR3 loop: CASSLNGGARYNEQFF. In DNA form, the CDR3 reads TGCGCCAGCAGCTTGAACGGGGGGGCTCGCTACAATGAGCAGTTCTTC.

V gene TRBV20-1 combines with J gene TRBJ2-3; 9 bases align to TRBD2. The CDR3 is made up of 13 amino acids. V shed 6 bases, J shed 6 bases, and the junction held 7 bases outside the gene matches. Germline V gene lookup returns CDR1 DFQATT and CDR2 SNEGSKA (reference sequence). CDR3 residues: CSAERTSVDTQYF. The CDR3 coding sequence is TGCAGTGCCGAAAGGACTAGCGTCGATACGCAGTATTTT.

This clonotype was counted between two and nine times. The chain has TRBV18 and TRBJ1-4, with TRBD1 as a possible D gene (6 bases). The CDR3 runs 13 residues. The germline V and J ends were trimmed by 3 bases and 10 bases, with 12 bases remaining between them. CDR1 and CDR2 from the germline V gene are KGHSH and LQKENI. The CDR3 region is CASSPTGGSKLFF. In DNA form, the CDR3 reads TGTGCCAGCTCACCGACAGGAGGGTCAAAACTGTTTTTT.

The chain has TRBV7-2 and TRBJ2-3; D call uncertain. Germline CDR1 and CDR2: SGHTA and FQGNSA. The CDR3 length is 15 residues. The V gene lost 6 bases and the J gene lost 2 bases, with 15 bases spanning the gap. The CDR3 loop is CASSYPTGVTDTQYF. DNA of the CDR3: TGTGCCAGCAGTTATCCCACCGGCGTCACAGATACGCAGTATTTT.